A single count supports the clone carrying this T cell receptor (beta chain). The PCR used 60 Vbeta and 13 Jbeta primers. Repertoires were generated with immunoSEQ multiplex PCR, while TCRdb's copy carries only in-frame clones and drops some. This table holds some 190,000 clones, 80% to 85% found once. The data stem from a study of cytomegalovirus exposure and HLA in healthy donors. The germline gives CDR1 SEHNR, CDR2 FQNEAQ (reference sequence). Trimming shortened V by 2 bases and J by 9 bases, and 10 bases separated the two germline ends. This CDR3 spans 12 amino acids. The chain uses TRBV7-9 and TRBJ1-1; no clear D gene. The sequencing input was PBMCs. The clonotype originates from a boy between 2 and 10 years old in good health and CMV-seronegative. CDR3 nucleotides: TGTGCCAGCAGCTTATACTGGTATCAAGCTTTCTTT. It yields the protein CASSLYWYQAFF.